This is a list of T cell receptor beta chains from one sample in a study of read filtering for tumor transcriptome and immune sequencing. From the reads, TCRdb called clonotypes with MiXCR, one entry per CDR3 protein. The table shows 35,000 to 50,000 distinct CDR3 sequences, with 20% occurring only once. Input material: a population of CD138-negative cells sorted from bone marrow. The origin of the receptors is a donor aged 40 or older with multiple myeloma. The CDR3 runs from the conserved cysteine through the conserved F or W. The order of the fields is CDR3 DNA, CDR3 protein, D gene, clone size, J gene, V gene. D genes are given only for firm matches. Clone size appears in some rows only: once, few, many, or a class for an expanded clone.

TGTGCCAGCTCACAACAGGGATATAATCAGCCCCAGCATTTT | CASSQQGYNQPQHF | . | many | TRBJ1-5 | TRBV18
TGCGCCAGCAGGCGGAGGACAGGAGGAGAGACCCAGTACTTC | CASRRRTGGETQYF | TRBD1 | many | TRBJ2-5 | TRBV5-1
TGTGCCAGCAGCTTAACAGGGGGCACTGAAGCTTTCTTT | CASSLTGGTEAFF | TRBD1 | many | TRBJ1-1 | TRBV11-3
TGTGCCACCAGTGATTTAGTACTAGCGGGAGGGAGAGGGGGCGGGGAGCTGTTTTTT | CATSDLVLAGGRGGGELFF | TRBD2 | many | TRBJ2-2 | TRBV24-1
TGTGCCAGCAGCAGAAATCTAGGTCGGGAAAAACTGTTTTTT | CASSRNLGREKLFF | . | . | TRBJ1-4 | TRBV28
TGTGCCAGCAGCTCCGGGACTCCTATCAATGAGCAGTTCTTC | CASSSGTPINEQFF | . | many | TRBJ2-1 | TRBV7-9
TGTGCCAGCAGTTTCGGGGGGGGGCAGTACTTC | CASSFGGGQYF | TRBD2 | . | TRBJ2-7 | TRBV12-3/TRBV12-4
TGTGCCAGCACGACAGGGGCAACTAATGAAAAACTGTTTTTT | CASTTGATNEKLFF | TRBD1 | many | TRBJ1-4 | TRBV27
TGTGCCAGTAGTCGGTTCAATGAGCAGTTCTTC | CASSRFNEQFF | . | medium-sized | TRBJ2-1 | TRBV19
TGTGCCAGCAGCCCCAGCCCTAACTATGGCTACACCTTC | CASSPSPNYGYTF | . | many | TRBJ1-2 | TRBV7-9
TGTGCCAGCAGCTTATCGCAAAACACCGGGGAGCTGTTTTTT | CASSLSQNTGELFF | . | many | TRBJ2-2 | TRBV7-9
TGTGCCAGCAGTCATGGGACAAATCTCCCCTACAATGAGCAGTTCTTC | CASSHGTNLPYNEQFF | . | many | TRBJ2-1 | TRBV27
TGCAGTGCTATTCCGGGACAGGGGGCAGATACGCAGTATTTT | CSAIPGQGADTQYF | TRBD1 | many | TRBJ2-3 | TRBV20-1
TGCAGTGCTAGCTCTCCGGACGGGTATGAAGCTTTCTTT | CSASSPDGYEAFF | . | many | TRBJ1-1 | TRBV20-1
TGTGCCAGCAGCTCCGGGAGGACAGATACGCAGTATTTT | CASSSGRTDTQYF | TRBD2 | many | TRBJ2-3 | TRBV7-3
TGTGCCAGCAGCCTCCGGGCGGGAGGGAGAACAGATACGCAGTATTTT | CASSLRAGGRTDTQYF | TRBD2 | many | TRBJ2-3 | TRBV6-5
TGCAGCGTTGACAGGGGACGAGAGACCCAGTACTTC | CSVDRGRETQYF | . | many | TRBJ2-5 | TRBV29-1
TGCGCCAGCAGCCAGACCGGACGGCTGAACTATGGCTACACCTTC | CASSQTGRLNYGYTF | . | once | TRBJ1-2 | TRBV4-1
TGCAGTGCTCTCATCTCCGGGGTGGATCAGCCCCAGCATTTT | CSALISGVDQPQHF | . | few | TRBJ1-5 | TRBV20-1
TGCAGCGTTGAGGGACAGGGAGGACACGAGCAGTACTTC | CSVEGQGGHEQYF | TRBD1 | many | TRBJ2-7 | TRBV29-1
TGTGCCACCAGTGATTTTTCTGCAGGTGGACAAGAGACCCAGTACTTC | CATSDFSAGGQETQYF | . | many | TRBJ2-5 | TRBV24-1
TGTGCCAGCAATCAACTAGCGGGAGGGGAGAATGAGCAGTTCTTC | CASNQLAGGENEQFF | TRBD2 | many | TRBJ2-1 | TRBV28
TGCAGCGTCCGGGTACTAGCGGAGCGCTCCTACGAGCAGTACTTC | CSVRVLAERSYEQYF | TRBD2 | many | TRBJ2-7 | TRBV29-1
TGTGCCAGCAGTTTATCTGGCAGATACAATCAGCCCCAGCATTTT | CASSLSGRYNQPQHF | . | many | TRBJ1-5 | TRBV28
TGTGCCAGCAGGGGGGGATTCTACAATGAGCAGTTCTTC | CASRGGFYNEQFF | . | few | TRBJ2-1 | TRBV2
TGTGCCAGCAGTTTTCGCGGGACTAGCGGGAGGAAGAACACCGGGGAGCTGTTTTTT | CASSFRGTSGRKNTGELFF | TRBD2 | many | TRBJ2-2 | TRBV28
TGCAGCGTAGCAGGCACTGAAGCTTTCTTT | CSVAGTEAFF | . | many | TRBJ1-1 | TRBV29-1
TGTGCCAGCTCTAGGCGACCCATGAACACTGAAGCTTTCTTT | CASSRRPMNTEAFF | . | many | TRBJ1-1 | TRBV6-5
TGCAGTGCTAGACCAAGGACGGTCACCGGGGAGCTGTTTTTT | CSARPRTVTGELFF | . | many | TRBJ2-2 | TRBV20-1
TGTGCCACCAGCAGAGATCTGGCTATGAACACTGAAGCTTTCTTT | CATSRDLAMNTEAFF | . | many | TRBJ1-1 | TRBV15
TGTGCCAGCAGATACAGGGATGGCCAGCCCCAGCATTTT | CASRYRDGQPQHF | . | . | TRBJ1-5 | TRBV2
TGTGCCAGCAGTTTAGCAGGGACGGGCACTGAAGCTTTCTTT | CASSLAGTGTEAFF | . | many | TRBJ1-1 | TRBV12-3/TRBV12-4
TGCGCCAGCAGCCTGACAGGGAACACCGGGGAGCTGTTTTTT | CASSLTGNTGELFF | . | many | TRBJ2-2 | TRBV5-1
TGTGCCAGCAGCCAAGACGGACAGGGCTACGAGCAGTACTTC | CASSQDGQGYEQYF | TRBD1 | . | TRBJ2-7 | TRBV3-1
TGCGCCAGCAGCCAAGGGGGGGCTGCTGAAGCTTTCTTT | CASSQGGAAEAFF | . | many | TRBJ1-1 | TRBV4-3
TGTGCCAGTAGTCGGGGGCCTGGGGCCAACGTCCTGACTTTC | CASSRGPGANVLTF | . | . | TRBJ2-6 | TRBV19
TGTGCCAGCAGGACTAAAGCGGGAGTGGGGGATACGCAGTATTTT | CASRTKAGVGDTQYF | TRBD2 | many | TRBJ2-3 | TRBV6-1
TGTGCCAGTAGCAATCTGATGGACAATGAGCAGTTCTTC | CASSNLMDNEQFF | . | many | TRBJ2-1 | TRBV19
TGTGCCAGCAGTCCCACCTGGACAGGGGGGTATCAGCCCCAGCATTTT | CASSPTWTGGYQPQHF | TRBD1 | few | TRBJ1-5 | TRBV6-5
TGTGCCGGTGGACTAGCGGGAGGGAATGAGCAGTTCTTC | CAGGLAGGNEQFF | TRBD2 | many | TRBJ2-1 | TRBV28
TGTTCCAGCAGTGAATATGCTCCATCCAATGAGCAGTTCTTC | CSSSEYAPSNEQFF | . | . | TRBJ2-1 | TRBV25-1
TGTGCCAGCAGTGGCCGTTTGGCGGGAGGGCCCGCCGAACGGCAGTTCTTC | CASSGRLAGGPAERQFF | TRBD2 | many | TRBJ2-1 | TRBV12-3/TRBV12-4
TGTGCCAGCAGAACCCCTATAGCGGGGGCGGCAGATACGCAGTATTTT | CASRTPIAGAADTQYF | TRBD2 | many | TRBJ2-3 | TRBV28
TGTGCCAGCAGGGGGGACAGGGAACATTCACCCCTCCACTTT | CASRGDREHSPLHF | TRBD1 | many | TRBJ1-6 | TRBV2
TGTGCCAGCAGTTTATTGGGCGGTGAAGCTTTCTTT | CASSLLGGEAFF | . | many | TRBJ1-1 | TRBV12-3/TRBV12-4
TGTGCTAGTGGCCAGACGAGTAGCACAGATACGCAGTATTTT | CASGQTSSTDTQYF | . | many | TRBJ2-3 | TRBV12-5
TGCAGTGCTAGAGAATCAGCGGGAGGGCCGGGCGAGCAGTACTTC | CSARESAGGPGEQYF | TRBD2 | many | TRBJ2-7 | TRBV20-1
TGTGCCAGCAGGCAGTACCGGGACAGAAACACTGAAGCTTTCTTT | CASRQYRDRNTEAFF | TRBD1 | many | TRBJ1-1 | TRBV12-3/TRBV12-4
TGTGCCAGCAGCTTACGGGCGGGGGGAATGAACACTGAAGCTTTCTTT | CASSLRAGGMNTEAFF | . | few | TRBJ1-1 | TRBV7-2
TGTGCCAGCGCCGGGCTAGCGGGAGGGTCGGAGACCCAGTACTTC | CASAGLAGGSETQYF | TRBD2 | . | TRBJ2-5 | TRBV7-9
TGTGCCAGCAGCCAGTCACCCCAGGTTTATGAGCAGTTCTTC | CASSQSPQVYEQFF | . | many | TRBJ2-1 | TRBV3-1
TGTGCCAGCAGTTTGAGGGGTTACGAGCAGTACTTC | CASSLRGYEQYF | . | many | TRBJ2-7 | TRBV12-3/TRBV12-4
TGCGCCAGCAGCTTGGGACTAGCGGGAGCTGAGACCCAGTACTTC | CASSLGLAGAETQYF | TRBD2 | many | TRBJ2-5 | TRBV5-1
TGTGCCAGCGGATGGGGAAACAATGAGCAGTTCTTC | CASGWGNNEQFF | . | many | TRBJ2-1 | TRBV7-6
TGTGCCATCAGTGATTGGGGGGGGACAAAGAACACCGGGGAGCTGTTTTTT | CAISDWGGTKNTGELFF | . | many | TRBJ2-2 | TRBV10-3
TGTGCCAGCAGTGGCCAACAGGGTAATAGGGCTGAAGCTTTCTTT | CASSGQQGNRAEAFF | . | many | TRBJ1-1 | TRBV6-6
TGCGCCAGCAGCTTGGTCGACGGGACCTACGAGCAGTACTTC | CASSLVDGTYEQYF | . | many | TRBJ2-7 | TRBV5-1
TGTGCCAGCAGCCCGGGACAGGGCGGCTCGGCTTTCTTT | CASSPGQGGSAFF | TRBD1 | many | TRBJ1-1 | TRBV12-3/TRBV12-4